This entry lists 30 T cell receptor beta chains sequenced from one sample in a study of CD8 T cells in ankylosing spondylitis. TCRdb re-called the 5' RACE reads with MiXCR, one entry per CDR3 protein. Of 300,000 to 350,000 distinct CDR3 sequences in the sample, around 21% were seen once. The source material was blood, either unsorted or a sorted T cell fraction (not recorded which). The origin of the receptors is a female donor with ankylosing spondylitis or in good health (not recorded which).

This clonotype was counted between two and nine times. V gene TRBV5-4 combines with J gene TRBJ2-7; possible D gene TRBD1, 6 bases. The CDR3 length is 14 residues. Germline V CDR1 and CDR2: SGHNT, YYREEE (reference sequence). Between the trimmed V and J ends, which lost 0 bases and 6 bases, there was a span of 13 bases. The CDR3 region is CASSLVQGVGEQYF. The DNA for the CDR3 is TGTGCCAGCAGCTTGGTACAGGGAGTAGGCGAGCAGTACTTC. The full variable domain, rest sourced from reference TRBV5-4 and TRBJ2-7, is ETGVTQSPTHLIKTRGQQVTLRCSSQSGHNTVSWYQQALGQGPQFIFQYYREEENGRGNFPPRFSGLQFPNYSSELNVNALELDDSALYLCASSLVQGVGEQYFGPGTRLTVT.

This clonotype was counted only a few times. The rearrangement uses TRBV5-1 and TRBJ1-6; D remains unclear. The CDR3 covers 15 residues. The V end was cut by 0 bases, the J end by 8 bases, with 12 bases between. CDR1 is SGHRS, CDR2 YFSETQ, per germline. This CDR3 reads CASSLALTFDSPLHF. CDR3 sequence (DNA): TGCGCCAGCAGCTTGGCCCTTACGTTTGATTCACCCCTCCACTTT.

Comments on this clonotype: The junction departs from the called germline gene at one end, perhaps through a read error. The V call is TRBV7-7, the J call TRBJ1-1, with unresolved D. Per germline, CDR1 SSHAT and CDR2 FNYEAQ (reference sequence). This CDR3 has 13 residues. CDR3 nucleotide sequence: TGTGCTAGCAGCCACAGCTCGAACACTGAAGCTTTCTTT. Translating it yields CASSHSSNTEAFF.

The rearrangement uses TRBV9 and TRBJ2-1; a weak D match, TRBD2 (6 bases). Germline CDR1 is SGDLS and CDR2 is YYNGEE. The CDR3 consists of 15 residues. Trimming stripped 2 bases from V and 0 bases from J, with 9 bases between. The CDR3 DNA sequence: TGTGCCAGCAGCGTGGGGAGGAGCTCCTACAATGAGCAGTTCTTC. Protein: CASSVGRSSYNEQFF.

This clonotype was detected only a few times. The chain is built from TRBV20-1 and TRBJ2-6; possible D gene TRBD2, 7 bases. Germline values: CDR1 DFQATT, CDR2 SNEGSKA (reference sequence). This CDR3 has 16 amino acids. V was pared by 3 bases and J by 4 bases, with 16 bases between. The CDR3 nucleotides are TGCAGTGCTAGTTGGGCGGGGGCACGCGGGGCCAACGTCCTGACTTTC. It specifies CSASWAGARGANVLTF.

This clonotype was seen more than once but under ten times. CDR3 loop: CASSARTANTEAFF. The CDR3 DNA sequence: TGTGCCAGCAGTGCCCGGACCGCGAACACTGAAGCTTTCTTT. The chain has TRBV6-1 and TRBJ1-1; D ambiguous. Germline V gene data show CDR1 as MNHNS and CDR2 as SASEGT. Trimming shortened V by 4 bases and J by 1 base, and 10 bases separated the two germline ends. This CDR3 is built from 14 residues.

The table lists this clonotype with a few counts. The V gene is TRBV7-8, the J gene TRBJ2-2; D ambiguous. Germline CDR1 SGHVS, CDR2 FQNEAQ. The length of the CDR3 is 15 residues. Trimming stripped 5 bases from V and 0 bases from J, with 10 bases between. DNA for the CDR3: TGTGCCAGCAGCCCCCTCGCAGCGAACACCGGGGAGCTGTTTTTT. Encoded protein: CASSPLAANTGELFF.

This clonotype was counted a few times. The V and J genes are TRBV7-9 and TRBJ1-1, with a possible D match to TRBD1 (6 bases). CDR3 length equals 12 residues. Trimming stripped 8 bases from V and 0 bases from J, with 7 bases between. Germline CDR1 and CDR2: SEHNR and FQNEAQ (reference sequence). CDR3: CASGQLNTEAFF. CDR3 coding DNA: TGTGCCAGCGGACAGTTGAACACTGAAGCTTTCTTT.

Worth noting for this clonotype: The junction differs from germline at one of its ends, possibly a read error. V is TRBV7-7 and J is TRBJ2-5, with TRBD2 matching over 12 bases. The CDR3 consists of 14 residues. Per germline, CDR1 SSHAT and CDR2 FNYEAQ (reference sequence). The CDR3 DNA reads TGTGCTAGCAGCCAGGGACTAGCGGGAGAGACCCAGTACTTC. This gives the protein CASSQGLAGETQYF.

This clonotype was detected only a few times. This chain joins TRBV20-1 and TRBJ2-3; 8 bases match TRBD2. The CDR3 sequence is 15 residues long. CDR1 is DFQATT and CDR2 is SNEGSKA in the germline V gene (reference sequence). The V segment lost 6 bases and the J segment 4 bases; nucleotides outside the gene matches: 12. The CDR3 protein is CSAPSWSGRSDTQYF. CDR3 coding DNA: TGCAGTGCCCCCTCGTGGAGCGGGAGATCAGATACGCAGTATTTT.

This clonotype was observed a handful of times. The V call is TRBV2, the J call TRBJ1-1, with 8 bases lining up with TRBD1. Looked up from germline, CDR1 is SNHLY and CDR2 is FYNNEI. This CDR3 is 17 amino acids long. Losses at the gene ends were 6 bases for V and 1 base for J; bases not matched to a gene: 13. The CDR3 bases are TGTGCCAGCAGCAATAGGACAGGGTTAAGATGGAACACTGAAGCTTTCTTT. It yields the protein CASSNRTGLRWNTEAFF.

The chain uses TRBV2 and TRBJ1-4; D ambiguous. From germline, CDR1 is SNHLY and CDR2 FYNNEI. Trimming removed 6 bases at V and 13 bases at J, with 15 bases between. The CDR3 sequence is 12 residues long. CDR3 protein: CASSNRHIGLFF. The CDR3 bases are TGTGCCAGCAGCAACAGACACATCGGACTGTTTTTT. The whole variable domain, filled in from reference TRBV2 and TRBJ1-4, reads EPEVTQTPSHQVTQMGQEVILRCVPISNHLYFYWYRQILGQKVEFLVSFYNNEISEKSEIFDDQFSVERPDGSNFTLKIRSTKLEDSAMYFCASSNRHIGLFFGSGTQLSVL.

The chain has TRBV28 and TRBJ2-5; 9 nucleotides agree with TRBD1. The ends lost 4 bases at V and 0 bases at J; junction bases unmatched: 6. The CDR3 sequence is 16 residues long. Germline V gives CDR1 MDHEN, CDR2 SYDVKM. DNA of the CDR3: TGTGCCAGCAGTTCCGGACAGGGGACGTACCAAGAGACCCAGTACTTC. Amino acids: CASSSGQGTYQETQYF.

This clonotype was observed a few times. This chain connects TRBV12-3 or TRBV12-4 to TRBJ2-7, with D possibly being TRBD2 (6 bases). The CDR3 has 16 residues. V lost 6 bases and J 2 bases, leaving 20 bases between the germline ends. The CDR3 here is CASSPMEGLRTYEQYF. The CDR3 nucleotides read TGTGCCAGCAGCCCAATGGAGGGGTTACGTACCTACGAGCAGTACTTC.

This clonotype was detected ten times or more. The chain links TRBV20-1 to TRBJ2-3; TRBD2 might be the D (6 bases). The CDR3 has 14 amino acids. Germline lookup yields CDR1 DFQATT and CDR2 SNEGSKA (reference sequence). V was shortened by 1 base and J by 4 bases, with 12 bases between the two germline ends. CDR3 nucleotides: TGCAGTGCTAGAGGTGGGGGGTGGGCAGATACGCAGTATTTT. Residues: CSARGGGWADTQYF.

This clonotype has just a few counts. The rearrangement joins TRBV12-3 or TRBV12-4 to TRBJ1-4, with 8 bases matching TRBD1. This CDR3 spans 13 amino acids. V gave up 6 bases and J gave up 6 bases; unmatched junction bases: 3. The chain's CDR3 is CASRSGGHEKLFF. CDR3 coding DNA: TGTGCCAGCAGATCAGGGGGCCATGAAAAACTGTTTTTT.

The genes are TRBV20-1 and TRBJ1-1; the D gene is possibly TRBD1 (6 bases). The germline V gene encodes CDR1 DFQATT and CDR2 SNEGSKA (reference sequence). The CDR3 runs 13 residues. The V end was cut by 5 bases, the J end by 2 bases, with 12 bases between. This CDR3 reads CSAPRGPNTEAFF. The DNA of the CDR3 is TGCAGTGCTCCACGGGGGCCTAACACTGAAGCTTTCTTT.

There are many counts of this clonotype. This CDR3 reads CASSRPGRAAEAFF. Here the CDR3 DNA reads TGTGCCAGCAGCCGGCCGGGCAGGGCGGCTGAAGCTTTCTTT. The chain carries TRBV11-2 and TRBJ1-1, with D tentatively TRBD1 (5 bases). CDR3 length: 14 amino acids. V dropped 5 bases and J dropped 6 bases, with 16 bases sitting between them. The germline CDR1 and CDR2 sequences are SGHAT and FQNNGV.

The J gene is TRBJ2-3, the V gene TRBV7-3; D is possibly TRBD2 (6 bases). Germline V gene sequence: CDR1 SGHTA, CDR2 FQGTGA. This CDR3 spans 17 amino acids. V was shortened by 4 bases and J by 6 bases, with 23 bases between the two germline ends. The CDR3 DNA sequence: TGTGCCAGCAGCTCCCTCCCGGGACTTGAGGTTCGGGATACGCAGTATTTT. As protein: CASSSLPGLEVRDTQYF.

The chain joins TRBV5-4 to TRBJ1-4; D gene uncertain. The CDR3 has 15 amino acids. Germline V gene lookup returns CDR1 SGHNT and CDR2 YYREEE (reference sequence). V was trimmed by 2 bases and J by 0 bases, leaving 8 bases between them. CDR3 bases: TGTGCCAGCAGCTTCAGCCCAGCAACTAATGAAAAACTGTTTTTT. Translating gives CASSFSPATNEKLFF.

This rearrangement joins TRBV7-6 to TRBJ2-2; 8 nucleotides agree with TRBD2. This CDR3 comprises 15 residues. The trim removed 2 bases at V and 5 bases at J, leaving 4 bases unmatched. Germline V lookup: CDR1 SGHVS, CDR2 FNYEAQ. CDR3 sequence (DNA): TGTGCCAGCAGCTTAAAAGCGGGAGTTACCGGGGAGCTGTTTTTT. Translated, it gives CASSLKAGVTGELFF.

The chain joins TRBV6-2 or TRBV6-3 to TRBJ2-1; 8 bases align to TRBD2. Trimming at V came to 1 base and at J to 6 bases, leaving 20 bases not matched to a gene. This CDR3 has 20 residues. Per the germline V gene, CDR1 is MNHEY and CDR2 is SVGEGT. CDR3 sequence: CASSYFYPSGSIAGSNEQFF. CDR3 nucleotides: TGTGCCAGCAGTTACTTCTACCCCAGCGGGAGTATCGCCGGCAGCAATGAGCAGTTCTTC.

J is TRBJ2-3 and V is TRBV5-4; D remains ambiguous. The length of the CDR3 is 12 residues. The germline V and J ends were trimmed by 1 base and 5 bases, with 5 bases remaining between them. Germline V gene lookup returns CDR1 SGHNT and CDR2 YYREEE (reference sequence). The CDR3 sequence is CASSLKGDTQYF. The CDR3 DNA is TGTGCCAGCAGCTTGAAGGGAGATACGCAGTATTTT.

The sample holds a few counts of this clonotype. The J gene is TRBJ1-2, the V gene TRBV10-3, with TRBD1 identical over 11 bases. This CDR3 has 14 amino acids. Germline V gene lookup returns CDR1 ENHRY and CDR2 SYGVKD. The CDR3 reads CAIGDRGENYGYTF. CDR3 DNA sequence: TGTGCAATCGGGGACAGGGGGGAAAACTATGGCTACACCTTC.

The chain joins TRBV3-1 to TRBJ2-1; tentative D call: TRBD2 (5 bases). CDR1 is LGHDT and CDR2 is YNNKEL in the germline V gene (reference sequence). V lost 3 bases and J lost 10, with 10 bases in between. There are 12 residues in the CDR3. The CDR3 loop is CASSQEAHEQFF. The CDR3 DNA reads TGTGCCAGCAGCCAGGAGGCCCACGAGCAGTTCTTC.

The sample holds a few counts of this clonotype. The chain joins TRBV28 to TRBJ1-1, with D possibly being TRBD1 (6 bases). Germline V lookup: CDR1 MDHEN, CDR2 SYDVKM. The CDR3 sequence is 15 residues long. Trimming stripped 7 bases from V and 0 bases from J, with 15 bases between. CDR3 DNA sequence: TGTGCCAGCATTTCACTGGGGGCTTTGAACACTGAAGCTTTCTTT. It translates to CASISLGALNTEAFF.

V gene TRBV15 combines with J gene TRBJ2-1; TRBD2 agrees at 13 bases. V trimming: 5 bases; J trimming: 0 bases; junction bases outside the gene matches: 1. Germline V gene data show CDR1 as LNHNV and CDR2 as YYDKDF (reference sequence). The CDR3 spans 16 residues. CDR3 DNA: TGTGCCACCAGCTGGACTAGCGGGAGCTCCTACAATGAGCAGTTCTTC. Translated, it gives CATSWTSGSSYNEQFF.

The chain combines TRBV29-1 with TRBJ2-5; D might be TRBD2 (5 bases). This CDR3 has 16 amino acids. V shed 2 bases and J shed 5 bases, with 21 bases lying between them. CDR1 is SQVTM and CDR2 is ANQGSEA in the germline V gene. CDR3: CSVEQPVLGKGETQYF. The DNA for the CDR3 is TGCAGCGTTGAACAGCCGGTACTAGGAAAAGGGGAGACCCAGTACTTC.

This clonotype was seen once. The V call is TRBV20-1, the J call TRBJ1-2, with TRBD1 matching 7 bases. The junction had 7 bases not matched to a gene; V was cut back by 4 bases and J by 8 bases. Germline assignment: CDR1 DFQATT and CDR2 SNEGSKA (reference sequence). The CDR3 totals 12 residues. In DNA, the CDR3 is TGCAGTGCTATCCGTCAGGGGGGAGGCTACACCTTC. Translated, it gives CSAIRQGGGYTF.

This clonotype was recorded many times. This sequence joins TRBV20-1 and TRBJ2-1; 7 nucleotides align to TRBD2. This CDR3 has 14 amino acids. Germline V gene lookup returns CDR1 DFQATT and CDR2 SNEGSKA (reference sequence). V trimming: 5 bases; J trimming: 4 bases; junction bases outside the gene matches: 8. Written as DNA, the CDR3 is TGCAGTGCTCTGGCTAGCGGACGTTACAATGAGCAGTTCTTC. This gives the protein CSALASGRYNEQFF.